This note documents a single T cell receptor (beta chain) sequence. What it binds is not known. A multiplex PCR was run with 60 Vbeta primers and 13 Jbeta primers. The repertoire was sequenced with immunoSEQ multiplex PCR; TCRdb's copy has only in-frame clones and lacks some. The sample yields 150,000 or so clones, roughly 80% seen once. The data originate from a study of cytomegalovirus exposure and HLA in healthy donors. The CDR3 covers 16 residues. Germline assignment: CDR1 SEHNR and CDR2 FQNEAQ (reference sequence). V was pared by 4 bases and J by 0 bases, with 9 bases of the junction left unmatched. Findings of the study overall: Presence/absence results assume similar sequencing depth per donor, which may not hold.

The chain carries TRBV7-9 and TRBJ2-7, with TRBD1 matching over 7 bases. Sequencing was carried out using PBMCs. This TCR was recovered from a male donor in good health and CMV-seropositive. CDR3 bases: TGTGCCAGCAGCTCGTGGGTGACAGGGAGCTCCTACGAGCAGTACTTC. Translation gives CASSSWVTGSSYEQYF. The full variable domain, completed using reference TRBV7-9 and TRBJ2-7, is DTGVSQNPRHKITKRGQNVTFRCDPISEHNRLYWYRQTLGQGPEFLTYFQNEAQLEKSRLLSDRFSAERPKGSFSTLEIQRTEQGDSAMYLCASSSWVTGSSYEQYFGPGTRLTVT.